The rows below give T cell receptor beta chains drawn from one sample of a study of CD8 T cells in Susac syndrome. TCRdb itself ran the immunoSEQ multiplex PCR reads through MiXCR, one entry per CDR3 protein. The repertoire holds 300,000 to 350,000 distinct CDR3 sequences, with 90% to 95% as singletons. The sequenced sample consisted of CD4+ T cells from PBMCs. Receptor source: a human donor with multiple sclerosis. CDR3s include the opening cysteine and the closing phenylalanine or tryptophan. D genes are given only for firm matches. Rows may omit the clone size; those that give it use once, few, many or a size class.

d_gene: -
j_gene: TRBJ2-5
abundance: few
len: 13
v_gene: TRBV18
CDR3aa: CASSPQGMETQYF
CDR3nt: TGTGCCAGCTCACCACAGGGGATGGAGACCCAGTACTTC

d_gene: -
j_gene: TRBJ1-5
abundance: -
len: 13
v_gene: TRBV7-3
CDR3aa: CASSFAPNQPQHF
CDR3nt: TGTGCCAGCAGCTTTGCCCCAAATCAGCCCCAGCATTTT

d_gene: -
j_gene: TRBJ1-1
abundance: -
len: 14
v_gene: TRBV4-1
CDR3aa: CASSPTPDITEAFF
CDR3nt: TGCGCCAGCAGCCCTACCCCGGATATCACTGAAGCTTTCTTT

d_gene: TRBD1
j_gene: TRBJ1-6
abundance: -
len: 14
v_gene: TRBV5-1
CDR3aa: CASSRDRRDSPLHF
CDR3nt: TGCGCCAGCAGCCGGGACAGGAGGGATTCACCCCTCCACTTT

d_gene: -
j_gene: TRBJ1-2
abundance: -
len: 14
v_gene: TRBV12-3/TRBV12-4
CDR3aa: CASSLAPGGVGYTF
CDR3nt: TGTGCCAGCAGTTTAGCCCCAGGCGGCGTGGGCTACACCTTC

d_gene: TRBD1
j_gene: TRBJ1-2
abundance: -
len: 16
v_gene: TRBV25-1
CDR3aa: CASSSTRDRARYGYTF
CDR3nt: TGTGCCAGCAGTTCCACCCGGGACAGGGCGCGGTATGGCTACACCTTC

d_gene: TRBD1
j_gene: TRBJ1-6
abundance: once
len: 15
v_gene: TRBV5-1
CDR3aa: CASSLEGALDSPLHF
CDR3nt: TGCGCCAGCAGCTTGGAGGGGGCATTAGATTCACCCCTCCACTTT

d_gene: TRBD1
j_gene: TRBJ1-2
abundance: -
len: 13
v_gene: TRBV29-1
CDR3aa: CSVRDRENTGYTF
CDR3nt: TGCAGCGTTCGCGACAGGGAGAATACTGGCTACACCTTC

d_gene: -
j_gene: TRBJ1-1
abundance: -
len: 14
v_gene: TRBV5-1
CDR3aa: CASSLGGAETEAFF
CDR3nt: TGCGCCAGCAGCTTGGGTGGGGCGGAGACTGAAGCTTTCTTT

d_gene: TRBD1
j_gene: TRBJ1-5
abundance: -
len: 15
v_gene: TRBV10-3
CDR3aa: CAISEDPGGSQPQHF
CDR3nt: TGTGCCATCAGTGAGGACCCAGGGGGAAGTCAGCCCCAGCATTTT

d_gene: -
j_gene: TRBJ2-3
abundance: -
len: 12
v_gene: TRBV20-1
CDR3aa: CSADPATDTQYF
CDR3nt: TGCAGTGCCGATCCCGCTACAGATACGCAGTATTTC